These 29 T cell receptor beta chains were all obtained from the same sample, sequenced in a study of shared clonotypes between healthy human individuals. Profiling relied on immunoSEQ multiplex PCR, and the TCRdb table lists in-frame clones only, not all of them. The sample lists over a million clones; around 95% were seen once. The sequencing sample was made of naive CD4+ T cells sorted from blood. Subset defined: CD45RA+ positively selected. All receptors come from a man aged 30 to 39 in good health.

J is TRBJ2-7 and V is TRBV27, with D perhaps TRBD2 (5 bases). The CDR3 is made up of 15 amino acids. CDR1 and CDR2 (germline): MNHEY, SMNVEV (reference sequence). Between the trimmed V and J ends, which lost 5 bases and 7 bases, there was a span of 21 bases. In DNA, the CDR3 is TGTGCCAGCAGTCCATCAGGCGGATATTCGGGAGAGCAGTACTTC. This translates into CASSPSGGYSGEQYF.

The gene calls are TRBV9 and TRBJ2-2, with no clear D. The CDR3 runs to 15 residues. V dropped 0 bases and J dropped 4 bases, with 10 bases sitting between them. The germline V gene has CDR1 SGDLS and CDR2 YYNGEE. The CDR3 loop is CASSVGARVTGELFF. The CDR3 coding sequence is TGTGCCAGCAGCGTAGGAGCTAGGGTCACCGGGGAGCTGTTTTTT.

This rearrangement joins TRBV11-2 to TRBJ2-2; 11 bases agree with TRBD2. The V and J ends lost 3 bases and 8 bases, in that order; junction bases with no gene match: 2. The germline gives CDR1 SGHAT, CDR2 FQNNGV. The CDR3 runs to 14 residues. The CDR3 coding sequence is TGTGCCAGCAGCTTGACTAGCGGGATGGGGGAGCTGTTTTTT. Translation: CASSLTSGMGELFF.

This clone was seen more than once but under ten times. The sample has other DNA sequences that encode this CDR3 too. The chain uses TRBV5-4 and TRBJ2-7; D not resolved. CDR3 length: 12 residues. Trimming stripped 4 bases from V and 0 bases from J, with 5 bases between. CDR1 and CDR2 from the germline V gene are SGHNT and YYREEE (reference sequence). As DNA, the CDR3 is TGTGCCAGCAGCCTGAGCTCCTACGAGCAGTACTTC. This gives the protein CASSLSSYEQYF. Variable domain in full (rest from reference TRBV5-4 and TRBJ2-7): ETGVTQSPTHLIKTRGQQVTLRCSSQSGHNTVSWYQQALGQGPQFIFQYYREEENGRGNFPPRFSGLQFPNYSSELNVNALELDDSALYLCASSLSSYEQYFGPGTRLTVT.

The chain uses TRBV7-9 and TRBJ1-2, with TRBD1 matching 7 bases. The CDR3 is 14 amino acids. From germline, CDR1 is SEHNR and CDR2 FQNEAQ (reference sequence). Germline trimming cut 5 bases from V and 1 base from J; bases unmatched to any gene: 4. The CDR3 spells CASSPGQYNYGYTF. In nucleotides, the CDR3 is TGTGCCAGCAGCCCGGGACAGTATAACTATGGCTACACCTTC. The whole variable domain, filled in from reference TRBV7-9 and TRBJ1-2, reads DTGVSQNPRHKITKRGQNVTFRCDPISEHNRLYWYRQTLGQGPEFLTYFQNEAQLEKSRLLSDRFSAERPKGSFSTLEIQRTEQGDSAMYLCASSPGQYNYGYTFGSGTRLTVV.

The chain combines TRBV9 with TRBJ2-1; 10 bases agree with TRBD2. Germline trimming cut 2 bases from V and 8 bases from J; bases unmatched to any gene: 4. The CDR3 runs to 14 residues. Per germline, CDR1 SGDLS and CDR2 YYNGEE. The CDR3 sequence is CASSVSGRADEQFF. The CDR3 DNA follows: TGTGCCAGCAGCGTGAGCGGGAGGGCCGATGAGCAGTTCTTC.

V is TRBV7-9 and J is TRBJ2-7, with a weak D call TRBD1 (6 bases). V dropped 6 bases and J dropped 4 bases, with 13 bases sitting between them. The V gene's germline CDR1 is SEHNR and CDR2 FQNEAQ (reference sequence). CDR3 size: 13 residues. The CDR3 protein is CASRPPQGYEQYF. The DNA of the CDR3 is TGTGCCAGCAGGCCGCCCCAGGGGTACGAGCAGTACTTC.

This clone occurred once. Here the CDR3 reads CASSFSAGEDTQYF. Here the CDR3 DNA reads TGTGCCAGCAGCTTCTCAGCGGGGGAAGATACGCAGTATTTT. This chain uses TRBV11-2 with TRBJ2-3, with 8 bases that match TRBD2. Germline V gene sequence: CDR1 SGHAT, CDR2 FQNNGV. This CDR3 spans 14 amino acids. With V trimmed by 3 bases and J by 5 bases, 4 bases remained unmatched.

This clone appeared once. This chain uses TRBV4-1 with TRBJ2-7, with D perhaps given as TRBD1 or TRBD2 (5 bases each). Germline lookup yields CDR1 MGHRA and CDR2 YSYEKL. CDR3 size: 16 residues. V lost 4 bases and J 7 bases, leaving 23 bases between the germline ends. The CDR3 DNA reads TGCGCCAGCAGCCCTACTGGGGCAGGTAGATGGGGGGAGCAGTACTTC. Its translation: CASSPTGAGRWGEQYF.

The J gene is TRBJ1-2, the V gene TRBV5-4, with TRBD1 matching over 8 bases. The germline V gene encodes CDR1 SGHNT and CDR2 YYREEE (reference sequence). Germline trimming cut 4 bases from V and 0 bases from J; bases unmatched to any gene: 5. The CDR3 has 15 amino acids. CDR3: CASSGRGPPNYGYTF. In nucleotides, the CDR3 is TGTGCCAGCAGCGGCAGGGGGCCGCCTAACTATGGCTACACCTTC.

The V gene is TRBV7-2, the J gene TRBJ2-5, with TRBD2 matching 12 bases. This CDR3 has 16 residues. The V gene's germline CDR1 is SGHTA and CDR2 FQGNSA. After removal of 5 bases from V and 2 bases from J, the junction contained 6 bases not matched to a gene. Written as DNA, the CDR3 is TGTGCCAGCAGCATACTAGCGGGAGGTACTCAAGAGACCCAGTACTTC. Amino acid sequence: CASSILAGGTQETQYF.

J is TRBJ1-2 and V is TRBV29-1; TRBD1 is a possible D gene (6 bases). Trimming removed 5 bases at V and 4 bases at J, with 14 bases between. This CDR3 has 13 amino acids. The germline gives CDR1 SQVTM, CDR2 ANQGSEA. The CDR3 DNA sequence: TGCAGCGTTACAGGGATCAATTCCTATGGCTACACCTTC. It is translated as CSVTGINSYGYTF. Based on the CDR3 plus reference TRBV29-1 and TRBJ1-2, the full variable domain is SAVISQKPSRDICQRGTSLTIQCQVDSQVTMMFWYRQQPGQSLTLIATANQGSEATYESGFVIDKFPISRPNLTFSTLTVSNMSPEDSSIYLCSVTGINSYGYTFGSGTRLTVV.

J is TRBJ2-1 and V is TRBV4-1; 9 nucleotides align to TRBD1. V trimming: 0 bases; J trimming: 8 bases; junction bases outside the gene matches: 8. Germline CDR1 is MGHRA and CDR2 is YSYEKL. The CDR3 covers 16 residues. The CDR3 is CASSQEEGTGRDEQFF. In DNA, the CDR3 is TGCGCCAGCAGCCAAGAGGAGGGGACAGGGCGAGATGAGCAGTTCTTC.

V usage is TRBV11-2 and J usage is TRBJ2-2; D gene ambiguous. CDR3 length equals 18 residues. The V gene lost 0 bases and the J gene lost 7 bases, with 21 bases spanning the gap. Germline-derived CDR1 and CDR2 are SGHAT and FQNNGV. CDR3 in amino acids: CASSLDLAGAVVLGELFF. The CDR3 coding sequence is TGTGCCAGCAGCTTAGATTTGGCAGGCGCCGTGGTGCTCGGGGAGCTGTTTTTT.

The rearrangement joins TRBV28 to TRBJ2-7, with 7 bases identical to TRBD1. The CDR3 loop spans 17 amino acids. Germline V lookup: CDR1 MDHEN, CDR2 SYDVKM. Trimming took 4 bases from V and 4 from J; bases not matched to a gene: 16. The CDR3 region is CASSSPPGRQGRYEQYF. CDR3 DNA: TGTGCCAGCAGTTCCCCCCCCGGACGACAGGGTCGATACGAGCAGTACTTC. The full variable domain, rest sourced from reference TRBV28 and TRBJ2-7, is DVKVTQSSRYLVKRTGEKVFLECVQDMDHENMFWYRQDPGLGLRLIYFSYDVKMKEKGDIPEGYSVSREKKERFSLILESASTNQTSMYLCASSSPPGRQGRYEQYFGPGTRLTVT.

The CDR3 DNA sequence: TGTGCCAGCAGTGTTTTGGTAGGGAACACTGAAGCTTTCTTT. Protein product: CASSVLVGNTEAFF. The chain has TRBV2 and TRBJ1-1; D unclear. With 4 bases removed from V and 1 base from J, the gap between germline ends came to 10 bases. CDR3 size: 14 residues. The germline CDR1 and CDR2 sequences are SNHLY and FYNNEI.

The chain combines TRBV6-6 with TRBJ2-1; 10 positions agree with TRBD2. The J segment lost 3 bases and the V segment lost 7 bases, leaving 6 bases of the junction unmatched. The CDR3 contains 15 residues. Germline V CDR1 and CDR2: MNHNY, SVGAGI (reference sequence). The CDR3 DNA follows: TGTGCCAGCACTCAGCAGCGGGAGGGCTACAATGAGCAGTTCTTC. It is translated as CASTQQREGYNEQFF.

The rearrangement joins TRBV28 to TRBJ2-7, with 12 bases aligning to TRBD2. The junction had 7 bases not matched to a gene; V was cut back by 4 bases and J by 0 bases. CDR3 length: 17 amino acids. From germline, CDR1 is MDHEN and CDR2 SYDVKM. The CDR3 nucleotides are TGTGCCAGCAGTTCGACTAGCGGGAGAGGTCCCTCCTACGAGCAGTACTTC. It is translated as CASSSTSGRGPSYEQYF.

The V and J genes are TRBV5-1 and TRBJ1-5, with D possibly matching TRBD1 (6 bases). The CDR3 is 15 residues long. Germline V gives CDR1 SGHRS, CDR2 YFSETQ. Trimming pared 0 bases from V and 8 bases from J, leaving 15 bases between. For the CDR3, the DNA is TGCGCCAGCAGCTTGGGAAGGGGGGGACTGGAGCCCCAGCATTTT. It encodes CASSLGRGGLEPQHF.

The chain employs TRBV9 and TRBJ2-3; perhaps TRBD1 as D (5 bases). This CDR3 contains 16 residues. Germline loops: CDR1 SGDLS, CDR2 YYNGEE. Trimming pared 0 bases from V and 1 base from J, leaving 12 bases between. In nucleotides, the CDR3 is TGTGCCAGCAGCGTAGGGGTAGGGGATCGCACAGATACGCAGTATTTT. Residues: CASSVGVGDRTDTQYF.

This chain links TRBV7-7 with TRBJ2-3; D gene ambiguous. There are 17 residues in the CDR3. Germline CDR1 reads SSHAT; CDR2 reads FNYEAQ (reference sequence). V lost 1 base to trimming and J lost 1 base, with 15 bases between them. CDR3 sequence: CASSLGWSGSGTDTQYF. In DNA, the CDR3 is TGTGCCAGCAGCTTAGGATGGTCGGGTTCTGGCACAGATACGCAGTATTTT.

V and J are TRBV2 and TRBJ2-3; the match to TRBD2 covers 10 bases. This CDR3 region has 17 residues. With V trimmed by 8 bases and J by 2 bases, 13 bases remained unmatched. Germline V gives CDR1 SNHLY, CDR2 FYNNEI. The CDR3 DNA is TGTGCCAGCCTTTACGTCGGGACTAGCGCGTTCACAGATACGCAGTATTTT. It is translated as CASLYVGTSAFTDTQYF.

The J gene is TRBJ2-5, the V gene TRBV5-1; TRBD2 agrees at 9 bases. The CDR3 runs to 17 residues. Per germline, CDR1 SGHRS and CDR2 YFSETQ. Trimming cost V 0 bases and J 5 bases; bases outside gene matches: 11. The CDR3 sequence is CASSLGDYSGSGETQYF. The CDR3 DNA reads as TGCGCCAGCAGCTTGGGGGATTATAGCGGGAGTGGCGAGACCCAGTACTTC.

V usage is TRBV5-1 and J usage is TRBJ1-5; D gene uncertain. V was pared by 3 bases and J by 0 bases, with 4 bases between. The CDR3 covers 13 residues. CDR1 and CDR2 from the germline V gene are SGHRS and YFSETQ. The DNA of the CDR3 is TGCGCCAGCAGCTCAAATAGCAATCAGCCCCAGCATTTT. It translates to CASSSNSNQPQHF.

A note on this clone: In the same sample, other DNA sequences code for this CDR3. V usage is TRBV7-9 and J usage is TRBJ1-1, with D possibly being TRBD1 (6 bases). The V and J ends lost 1 base and 1 base respectively, with 10 bases between them. CDR1 is SEHNR and CDR2 is FQNEAQ in the germline V gene (reference sequence). The CDR3 sequence is 15 residues long. DNA of the CDR3: TGTGCCAGCAGCTTAGTGCAGGGGAGGAACACTGAAGCTTTCTTT. Amino acid sequence: CASSLVQGRNTEAFF.

The CDR3 DNA follows: TGTGCCAGCAGTTACTCGAAGTGGGATCAAGAGACCCAGTACTTC. It yields the protein CASSYSKWDQETQYF. V is TRBV6-5 and J is TRBJ2-5, with unresolved D. Per the germline V gene, CDR1 is MNHEY and CDR2 is SVGAGI. The CDR3 loop spans 15 amino acids. V lost 0 bases, J lost 2 bases, and 10 bases lay in between.

The chain recombines TRBV19 with TRBJ2-2; TRBD1 or TRBD2 may be the D gene (5 bases each). This CDR3 has 16 amino acids. Trimming removed 3 bases from V and 4 bases from J, with 15 bases in between. Germline-derived CDR1 and CDR2 are LNHDA and SQIVND (reference sequence). The CDR3 coding sequence is TGTGCCAGTAGTATGACCGGGACCTCTCCCACCGGGGAGCTGTTTTTT. This translates into CASSMTGTSPTGELFF.

This chain links TRBV5-1 with TRBJ1-1; 11 nucleotides line up with TRBD1. V gave up 4 bases and J gave up 5 bases; unmatched junction bases: 16. CDR1 and CDR2 from the germline V gene are SGHRS and YFSETQ. This CDR3 contains 18 residues. The CDR3 DNA follows: TGCGCCAGCAGCCCCAGGACAGGGGGCGATAGTCGAGGGACTGAAGCTTTCTTT. Its protein is CASSPRTGGDSRGTEAFF.

This clone has only one observation. The chain combines TRBV20-1 with TRBJ2-7; a possible D gene is TRBD2 (5 bases). The germline V gene has CDR1 DFQATT and CDR2 SNEGSKA (reference sequence). Deletions cut 3 bases from V and 6 bases from J, with 9 bases between. The CDR3 has 11 amino acids. The CDR3 nucleotides are TGCAGTGCTAGTAGAGGGTCCGAGCAGTACTTC. This gives the protein CSASRGSEQYF.